These 5 T cell receptor beta chains originate from one sample sequenced in a study of CD8 T cells in Susac syndrome. RNA totalling about 0.45 to 1 ug underwent reverse transcription with random hexamers. TCRdb reprocessed the immunoSEQ multiplex PCR reads via MiXCR and lists one record per CDR3 protein. The table lists hundreds of thousands of distinct CDR3 sequences, about 95% of them singletons. The sequenced sample was CD4+ T cells from PBMCs. All receptors come from a human donor with Susac syndrome.

The chain is built from TRBV25-1 and TRBJ1-2; D ambiguous. Germline V gene sequence: CDR1 MGHDK, CDR2 SYGVNS. The V gene lost 7 bases and the J gene lost 8 bases, with 11 bases spanning the gap. This CDR3 has 11 residues. CDR3 protein: CASTIGYGYTF. CDR3 DNA: TGTGCCAGCACCATTGGGTACGGCTACACCTTC.

The chain recombines TRBV13 with TRBJ2-1; 10 nucleotides line up with TRBD2. The CDR3 loop spans 16 amino acids. Trimming took 2 bases from V and 5 from J; bases not matched to a gene: 6. Germline CDR1 PRHDT, CDR2 FYEKMQ (reference sequence). CDR3 DNA sequence: TGTGCCAGCAGCTTATTGGGACTAGCGCTGAACAATGAGCAGTTCTTC. It codes for CASSLLGLALNNEQFF. Full variable domain (rest looked up from reference TRBV13 and TRBJ2-1): AAGVIQSPRHLIKEKRETATLKCYPIPRHDTVYWYQQGPGQDPQFLISFYEKMQSDKGSIPDRFSAQQFSDYHSELNMSSLELGDSALYFCASSLLGLALNNEQFFGPGTRLTVL.

J is TRBJ1-1 and V is TRBV24-1, with D possibly TRBD1 on 6 matching bases. The V gene's germline CDR1 is KGHDR and CDR2 SFDVKD. Between the trimmed V and J ends, which lost 7 bases and 1 base, there was a span of 9 bases. The CDR3 length is 13 residues. In DNA form, the CDR3 reads TGTGCCACCAGAGGGGGGGCGAACACTGAAGCTTTCTTT. Protein sequence: CATRGGANTEAFF.

The chain joins TRBV29-1 to TRBJ1-3; the D is unclear. Deletions cut 8 bases from V and 5 bases from J, with 19 bases between. This CDR3 is 14 amino acids long. Germline lookup yields CDR1 SQVTM and CDR2 ANQGSEA. The CDR3 bases are TGCAGCATTACCCTCGCCGCTCGGAGAAACACCATATATTTT. Its protein product is CSITLAARRNTIYF. Complete variable domain (other parts from reference TRBV29-1 and TRBJ1-3): SAVISQKPSRDICQRGTSLTIQCQVDSQVTMMFWYRQQPGQSLTLIATANQGSEATYESGFVIDKFPISRPNLTFSTLTVSNMSPEDSSIYLCSITLAARRNTIYFGEGSWLTVV.

The CDR3 reads CASSLSRGSNSGANVLTF. The CDR3 DNA sequence: TGCGCCAGCAGCTTGTCCAGGGGGAGCAACTCTGGGGCCAACGTCCTGACTTTC. The chain recombines TRBV5-1 with TRBJ2-6, with 7 bases aligning to TRBD1. Germline-derived CDR1 and CDR2 are SGHRS and YFSETQ. Unmatched junction bases numbered 7, after V lost 1 base and J lost 0 bases. This CDR3 has 18 amino acids.